The clone carrying this T cell receptor (beta chain) was picked up a small number of times. The data are from a study of blood T cell repertoires in COVID-19. The protocol was immunoSEQ multiplex PCR, while the TCRdb copy is restricted to in-frame clones and leaves out a portion. The sample holds approximately 150,000 clones, approximately 83% seen once. The sample consisted of peripheral blood. This TCR derives from a human donor in a cohort sampled during active COVID-19.

Here the CDR3 reads CASSPPKALRGGYTF. Here the CDR3 DNA reads TGTGCCAGCAGCCCTCCCAAGGCCCTCCGCGGGGGCTACACCTTC. This chain links TRBV5-4 with TRBJ1-2; D gene ambiguous. V lost 4 bases, J lost 8 bases, and 21 bases lay in between. This CDR3 has 15 amino acids. CDR1 and CDR2 from the germline V gene are SGHNT and YYREEE (reference sequence).